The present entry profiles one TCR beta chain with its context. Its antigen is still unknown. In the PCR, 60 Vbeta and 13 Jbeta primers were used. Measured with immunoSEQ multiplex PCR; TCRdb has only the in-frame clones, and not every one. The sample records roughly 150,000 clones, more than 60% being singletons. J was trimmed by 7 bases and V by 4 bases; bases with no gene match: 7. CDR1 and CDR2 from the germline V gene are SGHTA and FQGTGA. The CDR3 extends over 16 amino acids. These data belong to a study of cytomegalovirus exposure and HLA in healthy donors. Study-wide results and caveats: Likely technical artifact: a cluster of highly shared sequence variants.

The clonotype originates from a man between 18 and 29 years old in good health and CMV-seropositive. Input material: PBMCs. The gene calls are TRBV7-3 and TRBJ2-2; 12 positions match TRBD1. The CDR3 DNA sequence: TGTGCCAGCAGCTCTCCGGGACAGGGGGCTGGCGGGGAGCTGTTTTTT. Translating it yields CASSSPGQGAGGELFF.